The clone carrying this T cell receptor beta chain was counted ten times or more. Its specificity is not known. Template material for amplifying TCR beta CDR3 regions consisted of RNA transcripts. An initial round of RT-PCR targeting the TCR CDR3 relied on the HTBI primer set. From the multiplex PCR reads, TCRdb called clonotypes with MiXCR, one entry per CDR3 protein. This table holds about 600,000 distinct CDR3 sequences, about a sixth found once. The sample comes from a study of T cells in Graves' hyperthyroidism and ophthalmopathy. The study's findings and limits: The model identified upcoming ophthalmopathy a median about 6.5 months ahead of onset. Researchers report that a 13 V-J model separated ophthalmopathy from stable hyperthyroidism.

Reasons for excluding patients were uncontrolled infection, other autoimmune disease, pregnancy or lactation. CDR3 size: 16 residues. V gave up 4 bases and J gave up 0 bases; unmatched junction bases: 6. The sequence was obtained from a woman aged 40 to 50 with Graves' ophthalmopathy. V gene TRBV12-3 or TRBV12-4 combines with J gene TRBJ1-5; 7 positions agree with TRBD1. Sample: blood. CDR3 DNA sequence: TGTGCCAGCAGTTCACGGACAGGACTTAGCAATCAGCCCCAGCATTTT. It yields the protein CASSSRTGLSNQPQHF.